One sample yielded the 32 T cell receptor beta chains listed below, sequenced in a study of shared clonotypes between healthy human individuals. The protocol was immunoSEQ multiplex PCR, while the TCRdb copy is restricted to in-frame clones and leaves out a portion. The table lists around 2,000,000 clones, around 95% of them singletons. Material: naive CD4+ T cells sorted from blood. Indicated subset: CD45RA+ positively selected. These receptor sequences come from a man between 18 and 29 years old in good health.

The chain has TRBV7-2 and TRBJ2-5; D is undetermined. CDR3 length equals 12 residues. Germline CDR1 is SGHTA and CDR2 is FQGNSA. The V end lost 5 bases, the J end lost 4 bases, and 8 bases lay between the germline ends. The CDR3 loop reads CASSRQGETQYF. CDR3 in DNA: TGTGCCAGCAGCAGACAAGGAGAGACCCAGTACTTC.

V usage is TRBV6-1 and J usage is TRBJ2-2; 10 bases line up with TRBD1. V lost 1 base to trimming and J lost 6 bases; unmatched junction nucleotides: 2. The CDR3 is 15 residues long. Germline lookup yields CDR1 MNHNS and CDR2 SASEGT. The CDR3 DNA reads as TGTGCCAGCAGTGAAGGACAGGGGGCCGCCGGGGAGCTGTTTTTT. Its protein product is CASSEGQGAAGELFF.

This clone was observed a handful of times. This sequence joins TRBV19 and TRBJ1-6; TRBD1 might be the D (5 bases). Trimming took off 3 bases at V and 11 bases at J, with 14 bases between the two ends. Germline CDR1 LNHDA, CDR2 SQIVND (reference sequence). CDR3 length: 14 residues. The CDR3 nucleotides read TGTGCCAGTAGTATTCAGGGTGACTTACCACCCCTCCACTTT. This codes for CASSIQGDLPPLHF. Together with reference TRBV19 and TRBJ1-6, the CDR3 gives the full variable domain: DGGITQSPKYLFRKEGQNVTLSCEQNLNHDAMYWYRQDPGQGLRLIYYSQIVNDFQKGDIAEGYSVSREKKESFPLTVTSAQKNPTAFYLCASSIQGDLPPLHFGNGTRLTVT.

This sequence joins TRBV11-1 and TRBJ2-3, with no clear D. This CDR3 is 13 amino acids long. The germline V gene has CDR1 SGHAT and CDR2 FQDESV (reference sequence). Trimming removed 4 bases from V and 3 bases from J, with 8 bases in between. In nucleotides, the CDR3 is TGTGCCAGCAGCTCAGGTACAACAGATACGCAGTATTTT. Translating it yields CASSSGTTDTQYF.

This clone was seen only once. This sequence joins TRBV18 and TRBJ1-5, with 7 nucleotides matching TRBD1. V dropped 3 bases and J dropped 7; count of bases not matched to a gene: 6. Per germline, CDR1 KGHSH and CDR2 LQKENI. The CDR3 has 14 residues. CDR3 in DNA: TGTGCCAGCTCACCGTTAACAGGGGAACAGCCCCAGCATTTT. It specifies CASSPLTGEQPQHF.

This sequence joins TRBV4-3 and TRBJ2-1; 8 bases fit TRBD1. The trim removed 4 bases at V and 5 bases at J, leaving 4 bases unmatched. Looked up from germline, CDR1 is LGHNA and CDR2 is YSLEER. This CDR3 contains 14 residues. The chain's CDR3 is CASSLRTGHNEQFF. In DNA form, the CDR3 reads TGCGCCAGCAGCCTTAGGACAGGGCACAATGAGCAGTTCTTC.

This chain connects TRBV10-2 to TRBJ1-1; 9 bases fit TRBD1. The J segment lost 0 bases and the V segment lost 10 bases, leaving 18 bases of the junction unmatched. This CDR3 comprises 18 residues. Germline CDR1 is WSHSY and CDR2 is SAAADI. The CDR3 protein is CATRDRGVRVSMNTEAFF. CDR3 nucleotides: TGCGCCACCCGAGACAGGGGGGTTAGAGTTTCGATGAACACTGAAGCTTTCTTT.

Note on this clone: This CDR3 is also generated by other DNA sequences in the sample. The genes are TRBV9 and TRBJ2-2; perhaps TRBD2 as D (6 bases). The CDR3 contains 15 residues. CDR1 is SGDLS, CDR2 YYNGEE, per germline. Trimming pared 0 bases from V and 4 bases from J, leaving 10 bases between. CDR3 residues: CASSVGGGATGELFF. The CDR3 DNA reads as TGTGCCAGCAGCGTAGGTGGCGGGGCCACCGGGGAGCTGTTTTTT. Full variable domain (outside the CDR3, taken from reference TRBV9 and TRBJ2-2): DSGVTQTPKHLITATGQRVTLRCSPRSGDLSVYWYQQSLDQGLQFLIQYYNGEERAKGNILERFSAQQFPDLHSELNLSSLELGDSALYFCASSVGGGATGELFFGEGSRLTVL.

This chain connects TRBV19 to TRBJ2-7; D not resolved. The germline V gene encodes CDR1 LNHDA and CDR2 SQIVND (reference sequence). V gave up 0 bases and J gave up 3 bases, with 12 bases separating them. The CDR3 has 15 amino acids. The CDR3 region is CASSIEGGLGYEQYF. The CDR3 coding sequence is TGTGCCAGTAGTATAGAAGGCGGTCTGGGCTACGAGCAGTACTTC. Filled out from reference TRBV19 and TRBJ2-7, the complete variable domain reads DGGITQSPKYLFRKEGQNVTLSCEQNLNHDAMYWYRQDPGQGLRLIYYSQIVNDFQKGDIAEGYSVSREKKESFPLTVTSAQKNPTAFYLCASSIEGGLGYEQYFGPGTRLTVT.

This rearrangement joins TRBV29-1 to TRBJ1-2; TRBD1 agrees at 8 bases. Germline lookup yields CDR1 SQVTM and CDR2 ANQGSEA. The J segment lost 2 bases and the V segment lost 3 bases, leaving 2 bases of the junction unmatched. This CDR3 comprises 13 residues. CDR3 DNA sequence: TGCAGCGTTGAGAGACAGGGGAACTATGGCTACACCTTC. This encodes CSVERQGNYGYTF.

To note about this clone: In the same sample, other DNA sequences code for this CDR3. The chain is built from TRBV6-1 and TRBJ1-5; 7 bases match TRBD1. CDR1 is MNHNS and CDR2 is SASEGT in the germline V gene. CDR3 length: 15 amino acids. V dropped 2 bases and J dropped 2; count of bases not matched to a gene: 3. In DNA, the CDR3 is TGTGCCAGCAGTGAAAACAGGGGCGGCAATCAGCCCCAGCATTTT. Its protein is CASSENRGGNQPQHF.

The chain has TRBV25-1 and TRBJ2-7, with a possible D match to TRBD1 (8 bases). Trimming removed 6 bases from V and 6 bases from J, with 18 bases in between. Germline CDR1 is MGHDK and CDR2 is SYGVNS. The CDR3 extends over 14 amino acids. CDR3 bases: TGTGCCAGCAGCCGCCCGGACAGGGAGGGCGAGCAGTACTTC. This sequence encodes CASSRPDREGEQYF.

The rearrangement links TRBV7-9 to TRBJ2-1; 7 nucleotides agree with TRBD1. CDR3 length equals 14 residues. CDR1 SEHNR and CDR2 FQNEAQ come from the germline V gene (reference sequence). With V trimmed by 7 bases and J by 6 bases, 9 bases remained unmatched. CDR3: CASTRVQGVNEQFF. The CDR3 DNA sequence: TGTGCCAGCACCCGAGTGCAGGGGGTCAATGAGCAGTTCTTC.

CDR3 residues: CAIKRVGAGETQYF. For the CDR3, the DNA is TGTGCCATCAAGAGGGTGGGAGCGGGCGAGACCCAGTACTTC. The rearrangement joins TRBV10-3 to TRBJ2-5; perhaps TRBD2 as D (6 bases). V dropped 7 bases and J dropped 5 bases, with 17 bases sitting between them. Per the germline V gene, CDR1 is ENHRY and CDR2 is SYGVKD. CDR3 length: 14 amino acids.

This chain joins TRBV5-5 and TRBJ2-5; D remains ambiguous. The CDR3 is 15 residues long. Trimming removed 0 bases at V and 2 bases at J, with 11 bases between. Per the germline V gene, CDR1 is SGHKS and CDR2 is YYEKEE (reference sequence). CDR3 protein: CASSLDGSGQETQYF. The CDR3 DNA reads as TGTGCCAGCAGCTTGGACGGTTCAGGACAAGAGACCCAGTACTTC.

The chain recombines TRBV28 with TRBJ2-7, with TRBD2 identical over 11 bases. Per the germline V gene, CDR1 is MDHEN and CDR2 is SYDVKM. CDR3 length: 16 amino acids. Germline trimming cut 3 bases from V and 8 bases from J; bases unmatched to any gene: 12. CDR3 DNA: TGTGCCAGCAGTTTTGGAGCACTAGCGGGAGTTATACAGCAGTACTTC. Translated, it gives CASSFGALAGVIQQYF.

The chain employs TRBV28 and TRBJ1-1; a possible D gene is TRBD1 (5 bases). Germline lookup yields CDR1 MDHEN and CDR2 SYDVKM. Between the trimmed V and J ends, which lost 5 bases and 10 bases, there was a span of 17 bases. The CDR3 extends over 13 amino acids. The CDR3 sequence is CASSPTVPSGAFF. The DNA for the CDR3 is TGTGCCAGCAGTCCGACAGTCCCTAGTGGAGCTTTCTTT.

The chain carries TRBV5-1 and TRBJ1-3; D gene uncertain. Between the trimmed V and J ends, which lost 7 bases and 0 bases, there was a span of 8 bases. This CDR3 contains 13 residues. Germline assignment: CDR1 SGHRS and CDR2 YFSETQ. The CDR3 nucleotides read TGCGCCAGCGCGGGGTACTCTGGAAACACCATATATTTT. Protein product: CASAGYSGNTIYF.

The V and J genes are TRBV5-1 and TRBJ2-3; TRBD1 aligns across 11 bases. Germline values: CDR1 SGHRS, CDR2 YFSETQ. The CDR3 spans 15 residues. V dropped 4 bases and J dropped 7; count of bases not matched to a gene: 8. CDR3 sequence reads: CASSPGQGAVNTQYF. CDR3 in DNA: TGCGCCAGCAGCCCAGGACAGGGGGCGGTGAATACGCAGTATTTT.

DNA for the CDR3: TGTGCCAGCAGTGAAGCATGGCCTCCTCAAGAGACCCAGTACTTC. Translating it yields CASSEAWPPQETQYF. The chain is built from TRBV2 and TRBJ2-5, with D uncertain. The germline CDR1 and CDR2 sequences are SNHLY and FYNNEI. V gave up 0 bases and J gave up 2 bases, with 10 bases separating them. There are 15 residues in the CDR3.

The chain couples TRBV9 to TRBJ2-3; TRBD2 aligns across 7 bases. Germline trimming cut 4 bases from V and 2 bases from J; bases unmatched to any gene: 7. Germline V gene data show CDR1 as SGDLS and CDR2 as YYNGEE. The CDR3 length is 15 residues. CDR3 loop: CASSSWGGTTDTQYF. CDR3 bases: TGTGCCAGCAGCTCATGGGGGGGAACCACAGATACGCAGTATTTT.

The J gene is TRBJ1-2, the V gene TRBV7-2; TRBD1 matches 7 bases. In germline, CDR1 is SGHTA, CDR2 FQGNSA. This CDR3 has 16 amino acids. Trimming removed 0 bases from V and 12 bases from J; junction bases left unmatched: 16. In DNA, the CDR3 is TGTGCCAGCAGCTTAGCGACCTCCGAGGACAGGAGGAGGGACACCTTC. It yields the protein CASSLATSEDRRRDTF.

V usage is TRBV4-1 and J usage is TRBJ2-5; D is possibly TRBD1 or TRBD2 (6 bases each). Germline assignment: CDR1 MGHRA and CDR2 YSYEKL. This CDR3 has 16 residues. Trimming cost V 6 bases and J 5 bases, with 22 bases left between them. CDR3 protein: CASRPEGGMALETQYF. The CDR3 nucleotides are TGCGCCAGCAGGCCCGAGGGGGGAATGGCGCTGGAGACCCAGTACTTC.

This clone was detected once. The J gene is TRBJ2-3, the V gene TRBV7-2; D remains unclear. The CDR3 covers 14 residues. V was trimmed by 5 bases and J by 10 bases, leaving 19 bases between them. Germline values: CDR1 SGHTA, CDR2 FQGNSA. CDR3 loop: CASSPLPRTAPQYF. The CDR3 nucleotides are TGTGCCAGCAGCCCATTACCGCGGACCGCTCCGCAGTATTTT.

This chain connects TRBV9 to TRBJ1-6; D is uncertain. CDR3 size: 14 residues. The germline V gene encodes CDR1 SGDLS and CDR2 YYNGEE. Deletions cut 0 bases from V and 10 bases from J, with 11 bases between. The CDR3 coding sequence is TGTGCCAGCAGCGTAGGAGTGGTCAGCTCACCCCTCCACTTT. This codes for CASSVGVVSSPLHF.

The chain is built from TRBV6-1 and TRBJ1-2, with TRBD1 as a possible D gene (5 bases). Trimming pared 0 bases from V and 5 bases from J, leaving 13 bases between. Germline V gives CDR1 MNHNS, CDR2 SASEGT. The CDR3 covers 15 residues. CDR3 loop: CASSEAPGRQYGYTF. In DNA form, the CDR3 reads TGTGCCAGCAGTGAAGCCCCGGGGCGGCAGTATGGCTACACCTTC.

The V call is TRBV30, the J call TRBJ2-2; D gene uncertain. Trimming removed 0 bases at V and 6 bases at J, with 8 bases between. In germline, CDR1 is GTSNPN, CDR2 SVGIG (reference sequence). The CDR3 is 13 residues long. CDR3 sequence: CAWSVLHAGELFF. CDR3 bases: TGTGCCTGGAGTGTACTTCACGCCGGGGAGCTGTTTTTT.

This chain links TRBV5-6 with TRBJ2-2; possible D gene TRBD2, 6 bases. Looked up from germline, CDR1 is SGHDT and CDR2 is YYEEEE. This CDR3 is built from 15 residues. V lost 4 bases, J lost 3 bases, and 13 bases lay in between. CDR3 in amino acids: CASSRAGGYTGELFF. The DNA for the CDR3 is TGTGCCAGCAGCCGAGCCGGGGGTTACACCGGGGAGCTGTTTTTT.

The chain employs TRBV7-8 and TRBJ2-7; D may be TRBD1 (5 bases). Germline loops: CDR1 SGHVS, CDR2 FQNEAQ. The CDR3 totals 13 residues. Deletions cut 4 bases from V and 2 bases from J, with 9 bases between. The CDR3 DNA sequence: TGTGCCAGCAGCTCCGGACACCCCTACGAGCAGTACTTC. This sequence encodes CASSSGHPYEQYF.

On this clone: Different DNA sequences within this sample yield the same CDR3. In DNA, the CDR3 is TGTGCCAGCAGCTTAGCGACAGGCTCCTATGGCTACACCTTC. Amino acid sequence: CASSLATGSYGYTF. V is TRBV7-8 and J is TRBJ1-2; D may be TRBD1 (6 bases). Deletions cut 0 bases from V and 4 bases from J, with 9 bases between. This CDR3 contains 14 residues. The germline CDR1 and CDR2 sequences are SGHVS and FQNEAQ.

A single count supports this clone. The rearrangement uses TRBV5-1 and TRBJ2-2; D is possibly TRBD2 (6 bases). This CDR3 is 15 amino acids long. V shed 3 bases and J shed 1 base, with 10 bases lying between them. Germline CDR1 and CDR2: SGHRS and YFSETQ. The DNA for the CDR3 is TGCGCCAGCAGCTCGGAGGGACTGAACACCGGGGAGCTGTTTTTT. Its protein product is CASSSEGLNTGELFF.

The rearrangement uses TRBV7-3 and TRBJ2-2; no clear D gene. Germline V gene sequence: CDR1 SGHTA, CDR2 FQGTGA. Trimming left V 10 bases short and J 3 bases short, with 18 bases between. The CDR3 sequence is 15 residues long. The CDR3 spells CAILQATPHTGELFF. The DNA for the CDR3 is TGTGCCATCCTTCAGGCCACCCCCCACACCGGGGAGCTGTTTTTT.